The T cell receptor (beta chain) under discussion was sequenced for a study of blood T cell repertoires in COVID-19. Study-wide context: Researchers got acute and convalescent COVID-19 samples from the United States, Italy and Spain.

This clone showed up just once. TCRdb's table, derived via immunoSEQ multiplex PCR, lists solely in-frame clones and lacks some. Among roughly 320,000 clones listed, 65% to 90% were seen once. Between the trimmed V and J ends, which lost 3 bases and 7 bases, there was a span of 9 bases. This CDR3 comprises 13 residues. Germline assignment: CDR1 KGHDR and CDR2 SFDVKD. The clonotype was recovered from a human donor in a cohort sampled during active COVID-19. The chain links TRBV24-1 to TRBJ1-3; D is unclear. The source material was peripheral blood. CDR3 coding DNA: TGTGCCACCAGTGATGACCTCGGGAACACCATATATTTT. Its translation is CATSDDLGNTIYF.